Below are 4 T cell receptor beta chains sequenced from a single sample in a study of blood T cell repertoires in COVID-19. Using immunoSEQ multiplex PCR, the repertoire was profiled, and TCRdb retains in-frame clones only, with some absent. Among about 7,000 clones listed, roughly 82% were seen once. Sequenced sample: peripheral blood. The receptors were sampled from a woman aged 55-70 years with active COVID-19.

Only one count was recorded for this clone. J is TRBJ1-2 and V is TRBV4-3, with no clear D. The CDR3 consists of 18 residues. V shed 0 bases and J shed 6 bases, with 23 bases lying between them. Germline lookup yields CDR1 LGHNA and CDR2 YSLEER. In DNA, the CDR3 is TGCGCCAGCAGCCAAGATGGATTTTATATGGGTCAGCGGCATGGCTACACCTTC. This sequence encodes CASSQDGFYMGQRHGYTF.

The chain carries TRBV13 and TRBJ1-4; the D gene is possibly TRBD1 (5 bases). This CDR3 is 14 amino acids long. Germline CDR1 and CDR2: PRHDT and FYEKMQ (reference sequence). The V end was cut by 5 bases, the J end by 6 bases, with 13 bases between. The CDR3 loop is CASSRDGGHEKLFF. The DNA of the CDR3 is TGTGCCAGCAGCCGGGACGGGGGACATGAAAAACTGTTTTTT.

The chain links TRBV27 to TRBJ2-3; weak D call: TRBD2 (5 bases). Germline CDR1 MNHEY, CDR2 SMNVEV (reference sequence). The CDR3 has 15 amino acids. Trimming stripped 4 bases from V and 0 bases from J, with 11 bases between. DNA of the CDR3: TGTGCCAGCAGTTCGGACTCCGATAGCACAGATACGCAGTATTTT. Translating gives CASSSDSDSTDTQYF.

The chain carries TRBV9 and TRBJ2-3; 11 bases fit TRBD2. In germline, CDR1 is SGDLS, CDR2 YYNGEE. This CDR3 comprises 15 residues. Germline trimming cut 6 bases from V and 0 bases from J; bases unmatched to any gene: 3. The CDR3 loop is CASNRLAGSTDTQYF. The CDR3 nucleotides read TGTGCCAGCAATCGACTAGCGGGGAGCACAGATACGCAGTATTTT.